The rows below give T cell receptor beta chains drawn from one sample of a study of blood T cell repertoires in COVID-19. The assay was immunoSEQ multiplex PCR, and TCRdb's table has in-frame clones only and misses some. The repertoire holds some 300,000 clones, with approximately 80% as singletons. Sequencing used peripheral blood. These receptor sequences come from a woman in her forties or fifties with active or convalescent COVID-19. The CDR3 runs from the conserved cysteine through the conserved F or W. D genes are given only for firm matches. Expanded clones are given a class, and other clones once, few, many or no size at all.

J gene	clone size	D gene	V gene	CDR3 DNA	CDR3 protein
TRBJ2-7	.	.	TRBV7-9	TGTGCCAGCAGCTTAGGTGAACTAGACTCCTACGAGCAGTACTTC	CASSLGELDSYEQYF
TRBJ1-2	once	.	TRBV10-3	TGTGCCATCAGTGCATACAGGGACGACTATGGCTACACCTTC	CAISAYRDDYGYTF
TRBJ2-3	.	.	TRBV5-4	TGTGCCAGCAGCTTGGAGCGGGTGGGCACAGATACGCAGTATTTT	CASSLERVGTDTQYF
TRBJ2-7	once	.	TRBV12-2	TGTGCAAGTCCCCATAGCGGGCCCCCCTACGAGCAGTACTTC	CASPHSGPPYEQYF
TRBJ1-3	once	.	TRBV28	TGTGCCAGCAGTTTGACCCGGGATGGAAACACCATATATTTT	CASSLTRDGNTIYF
TRBJ1-2	.	.	TRBV5-1	TGCGCCAGCAGCTTGGAGGCAGGGGAGCCCTATGGCTACACCTTC	CASSLEAGEPYGYTF
TRBJ1-1	.	.	TRBV9	TGTGCCAGCAGCGTATTGCGGAACACTGAAGCTTTCTTT	CASSVLRNTEAFF
TRBJ1-1	.	.	TRBV5-1	TGCGCCAGCAGCTCGGGAAATACCCAAACTGAAGCTTTCTTT	CASSSGNTQTEAFF
TRBJ2-3	.	TRBD1	TRBV10-3	TGTGCCATCAGTGAATATTTAATACAGGGGGTTGGGCTAGATACGCAGTATTTT	CAISEYLIQGVGLDTQYF
TRBJ2-1	once	TRBD2	TRBV6-5	TGTGCCAGCAGTTTAACCGGGACTAGCGCTAACAATGAGCAGTTCTTC	CASSLTGTSANNEQFF
TRBJ2-7	.	TRBD1	TRBV4-1	TGCGCCAGCAGCTCTACCCGCCTATCCCCGGGACAGGGTACCTACGAGCAGTACTTC	CASSSTRLSPGQGTYEQYF
TRBJ2-1	few	.	TRBV11-2	TGTGCCAGCAGCCCTACAGTCTACAATGAGCAGTTCTTC	CASSPTVYNEQFF
TRBJ2-7	.	.	TRBV7-3	TGTGCCAGCAGCTTAGAGGGAAGTAGCGAGCAGTACTTC	CASSLEGSSEQYF
TRBJ1-5	.	TRBD1	TRBV28	TGTGCCAGCAGTCCGTGGACGGGACAGGGCCATCAGCCCCAGCATTTT	CASSPWTGQGHQPQHF
TRBJ1-2	.	TRBD1	TRBV11-2	TGTGCCAGCAGCTTACTCCTACAATTCAGGGGGACTAACTATGGCTACACCTTC	CASSLLLQFRGTNYGYTF
TRBJ2-7	.	.	TRBV7-2	TGTGCCAGCAGCTTAGGACAACACTACGAGCAGTACTTC	CASSLGQHYEQYF
TRBJ2-5	.	.	TRBV28	TGTGCCAGCAGCTCACCCTGGGCAGATAACCAAGAGACCCAGTACTTC	CASSSPWADNQETQYF
TRBJ1-4	.	TRBD1	TRBV18	TGTGCCAGCTCACGTAAGGGGGCCCGAGCTAATGAAAAACTGTTTTTT	CASSRKGARANEKLFF
TRBJ2-1	.	TRBD2	TRBV4-1	TGCGCCAGCAGCCAAGCACTAGCGGGATACAATGAGCAGTTCTTC	CASSQALAGYNEQFF
TRBJ2-3	.	TRBD2	TRBV28	TGTGCCAGCAGTTTATATGGGGGGGTAACAGATACGCAGTATTTT	CASSLYGGVTDTQYF
TRBJ1-1	.	.	TRBV6-2/TRBV6-3	TGTGCCAGCAGTTACTCCGGGGCGGCAGCGGGTTGGGGCACTGAAGCTTTCTTT	CASSYSGAAAGWGTEAFF
TRBJ2-4	.	.	TRBV27	TGTGCCAGCAGCGACAGCCTAGCCAAAAACATTCAGTACTTC	CASSDSLAKNIQYF
TRBJ1-1	few	TRBD1	TRBV5-5	TGTGCCAGCAGCAGGGGACAGGTGAACACTGAAGCTTTCTTT	CASSRGQVNTEAFF
TRBJ2-7	.	.	TRBV7-8	TGTGCCAGCAGCTTAGGCCGGACTGGCTACGAGCAGTACTTC	CASSLGRTGYEQYF
TRBJ1-3	once	.	TRBV7-9	TGTGCCAGCAGCTCGGGCGGGACCTACTCTGGAAACACCATATATTTT	CASSSGGTYSGNTIYF
TRBJ1-1	.	.	TRBV7-8	TGTGCCAGCAGCCGAACAGGTGCTGAAGCTTTCTTT	CASSRTGAEAFF
TRBJ2-1	.	TRBD2	TRBV7-9	TGTGCCAGCAGCTTAAGACTAGCGTTGAATGAGCAGTTCTTC	CASSLRLALNEQFF